A selection of T cell receptor beta chains follows, all from one sample in a study of T cell responses to AZD1222 COVID-19 vaccine. Repertoires were generated with immunoSEQ multiplex PCR, while TCRdb's copy carries only in-frame clones and drops some. The repertoire holds fewer than 120,000 clones, with approximately 94% as singletons. The specimen comprised peripheral blood, sampled 28 days after the second AZD1222 dose. These receptors all stem from an adult who received the AZD1222 COVID-19 vaccine. CDR3s include the opening cysteine and the closing phenylalanine or tryptophan.

v_call cdr3_aa
TRBV11-2 CASSLLLGTSSGNTIYF
TRBV3-1/TRBV3-2 CASSQGILGNQPQHF
TRBV19 CASRLKPGNTIYF
TRBV2 CASSDTRTAGEQYF
TRBV2 CASIEAQQETQYF
TRBV5-1 CASSPLGVEQFF
TRBV6-5 CAASRGGTGDYQYF
TRBV27 CASGRGPMNTGELFF
TRBV7-9 CASSPTGDTNEKLFF
TRBV18 CASSLSLAGASTEAFF
TRBV7-2 CASSLIDRLSSGYTF
TRBV7-7 CASSLVWGEETQYF
TRBV6-5 CASRGTGFIGYTF
TRBV19 CASQFQGATNEKLFF
TRBV6-5 CASRGSGREETQYF
TRBV6-5 CASSSVDGSEAFF
TRBV5-8 CASSFNIISPLHF
TRBV19 CASSMEGWWGEQFF
TRBV27 CASSLHSQGSGNTIYF
TRBV6-1 CASSEDAVSNYGYTF
TRBV6-5 CASSFPGVNEKLFF
TRBV7-9 CASSVQGRNTEAFF
TRBV21-1 CASSKSPGWREGLTDTQYF
TRBV18 CASSPQGAWNTEAFF
TRBV3-1/TRBV3-2 CASSRDRETFYGYTF
TRBV4-1 CASSQDRRGGYYEQYF